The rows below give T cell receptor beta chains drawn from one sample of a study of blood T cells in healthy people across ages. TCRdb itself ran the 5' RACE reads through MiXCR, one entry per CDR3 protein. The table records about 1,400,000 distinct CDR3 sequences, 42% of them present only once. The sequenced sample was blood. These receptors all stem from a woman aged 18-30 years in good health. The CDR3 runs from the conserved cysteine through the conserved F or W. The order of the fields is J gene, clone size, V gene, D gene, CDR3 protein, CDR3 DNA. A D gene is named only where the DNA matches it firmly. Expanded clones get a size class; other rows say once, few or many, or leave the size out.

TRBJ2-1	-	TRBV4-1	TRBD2	CASSQDGTSGRAQFF	TGCGCCAGCAGCCAAGATGGGACTAGCGGGAGGGCCCAGTTCTTC
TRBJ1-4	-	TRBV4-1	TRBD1	CASSQRGQTNAKLFF	TGCGCCAGCAGCCAACGGGGACAGACTAATGCAAAACTGTTTTTT
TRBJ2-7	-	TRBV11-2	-	CASSLVNKNYEQYF	TGTGCCAGCAGCTTAGTAAACAAAAACTACGAGCAGTACTTC
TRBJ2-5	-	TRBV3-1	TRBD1	CASSQDTQGGRRYF	TGTGCCAGCAGCCAAGATACACAGGGGGGCCGAAGGTACTTC
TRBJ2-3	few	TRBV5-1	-	CASSGVGAKKITQSDTQYF	TGCGCCAGCAGCGGGGTCGGGGCTAAGAAGATTACTCAATCAGATACGCAGTATTTT
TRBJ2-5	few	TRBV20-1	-	CSGKGAQETQYF	TGCAGTGGGAAAGGGGCGCAAGAGACCCAGTACTTC
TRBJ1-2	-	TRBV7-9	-	CASRNPGAGYGYTF	TGTGCCAGCAGGAACCCCGGGGCGGGCTATGGCTACACCTTC
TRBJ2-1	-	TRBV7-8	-	CASTQPSYNEQFF	TGTGCCAGCACTCAACCCTCCTACAATGAGCAGTTCTTC
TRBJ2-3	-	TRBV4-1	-	CASSQVSLPTDTQYF	TGCGCCAGCAGCCAAGTGTCGTTACCCACAGATACGCAGTATTTT
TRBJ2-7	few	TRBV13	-	CASSPIAAPTGEQYF	TGTGCCAGCAGCCCCATAGCGGCCCCAACGGGCGAGCAGTACTTC
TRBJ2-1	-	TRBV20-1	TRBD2	CSASRTSGRYRGETQFF	TGCAGTGCTTCAAGGACTAGCGGGAGGTACCGGGGAGAGACCCAGTTCTTC
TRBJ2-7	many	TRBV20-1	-	CSARAATDTSYEQYF	TGCAGTGCTAGAGCCGCTACCGACACTTCCTACGAGCAGTACTTC
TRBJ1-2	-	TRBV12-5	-	CASGMGHTF	TGTGCTAGTGGAATGGGCCACACCTTC
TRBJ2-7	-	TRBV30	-	CAWSVRNEQYF	TGTGCCTGGAGTGTGAGGAATGAGCAGTACTTC
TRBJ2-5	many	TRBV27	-	CASSPGTPQETQYF	TGTGCCAGCAGTCCCGGGACACCGCAAGAGACCCAGTACTTC
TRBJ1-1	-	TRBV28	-	CATERRTENTEAFF	TGTGCCACCGAGAGAAGGACAGAGAACACTGAAGCTTTCTTT
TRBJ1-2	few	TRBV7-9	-	CASGQSNYGYTF	TGTGCCAGCGGACAATCTAACTATGGCTACACCTTC
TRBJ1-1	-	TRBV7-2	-	CASSSPGEVENTEAFF	TGTGCCAGCAGCTCCCCGGGTGAAGTAGAGAACACTGAAGCTTTCTTT
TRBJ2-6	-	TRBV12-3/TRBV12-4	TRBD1	CASRPPGQGHVLTF	TGTGCCAGCAGGCCTCCCGGACAGGGACACGTCCTGACTTTC
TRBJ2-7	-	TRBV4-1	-	CASSLGGTTSYEQYF	TGCGCCAGCAGCCTAGGGGGGACTACCTCCTACGAGCAGTACTTC
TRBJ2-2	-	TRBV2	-	CASREGTNTGELFF	TGTGCCAGCAGAGAGGGGACTAACACCGGGGAGCTGTTTTTT
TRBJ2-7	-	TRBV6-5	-	CASSFGQTEQYF	TGTGCCAGCAGCTTCGGACAAACCGAGCAGTACTTC
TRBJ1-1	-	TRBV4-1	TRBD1	CASSRGQGGDTEAFF	TGCGCCAGCAGCCGAGGACAGGGGGGGGACACTGAAGCTTTCTTT
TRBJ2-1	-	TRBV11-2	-	CTSSLVSPGNGQDEQFF	TGTACCAGCAGCTTAGTTAGCCCAGGGAATGGGCAGGATGAGCAGTTCTTC
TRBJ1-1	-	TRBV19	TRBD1	CASSRTGGKNTEAFF	TGTGCCAGTAGTAGGACAGGTGGGAAGAACACTGAAGCTTTCTTT
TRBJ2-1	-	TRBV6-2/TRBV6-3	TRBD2	CASSRGGGANYNEQFF	TGTGCCAGCAGCCGTGGCGGGGGGGCTAACTACAATGAGCAGTTCTTC
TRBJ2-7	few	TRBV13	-	CASSRASHYEQYF	TGTGCCAGCAGCCGGGCTTCCCACTACGAGCAGTACTTC
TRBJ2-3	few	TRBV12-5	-	CASGYVAPGTQYF	TGTGCTAGTGGTTACGTGGCCCCGGGGACGCAGTATTTT
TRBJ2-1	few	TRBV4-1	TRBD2	CASSQIAGAGYNEQFF	TGCGCCAGCAGCCAAATAGCGGGAGCCGGGTACAATGAGCAGTTCTTC
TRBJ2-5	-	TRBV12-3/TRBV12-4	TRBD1	CASSLWSTGTGEETQYF	TGTGCCAGCAGTTTATGGTCAACCGGGACAGGGGAAGAGACCCAGTACTTC
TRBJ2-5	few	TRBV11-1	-	CASSPMGAQETQYF	TGTGCCAGCAGCCCGATGGGAGCCCAAGAGACCCAGTACTTC
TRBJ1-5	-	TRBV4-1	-	CASSQEGKGYQPQHF	TGCGCCAGCAGCCAAGAAGGAAAGGGTTATCAGCCCCAGCATTTT
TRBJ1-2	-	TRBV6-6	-	CASNDEVDWAGYTF	TGTGCCAGTAATGATGAAGTGGATTGGGCTGGCTACACCTTC
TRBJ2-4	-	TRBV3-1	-	CASSAWSTGDIAKNIQYF	TGTGCCAGCAGCGCCTGGTCCACGGGAGACATAGCCAAAAACATTCAGTACTTC
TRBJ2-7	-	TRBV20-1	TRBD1	CSARDPGQGYEQYF	TGCAGTGCTAGAGATCCGGGACAGGGTTACGAGCAGTACTTC
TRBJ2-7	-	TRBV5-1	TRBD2	CASPRICGGLAGVGEQYF	TGCGCCAGCCCTCGGATCTGCGGGGGACTAGCGGGAGTGGGCGAGCAGTACTTC
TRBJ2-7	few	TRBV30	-	CAWSPDRDYEQYF	TGTGCCTGGAGTCCCGACAGAGACTACGAGCAGTACTTC
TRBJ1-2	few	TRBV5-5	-	CASSLTEKALNGYTF	TGTGCCAGCAGCTTGACAGAGAAAGCCCTTAATGGCTACACCTTC
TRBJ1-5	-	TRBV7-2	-	CASSLAQGINQPQHF	TGTGCCAGCAGCTTAGCACAGGGCATCAATCAGCCCCAGCATTTT
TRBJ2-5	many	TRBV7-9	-	CASSLREIQETQYF	TGTGCCAGCAGTCTACGGGAAATCCAAGAGACCCAGTACTTC
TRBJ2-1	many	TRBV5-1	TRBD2	CASSLGGGYNEQFF	TGCGCCAGCAGCTTGGGCGGGGGCTACAATGAGCAGTTCTTC
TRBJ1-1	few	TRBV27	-	CASSRKPDSLNTEAFF	TGTGCCAGCAGTAGAAAACCGGACAGCCTTAACACTGAAGCTTTCTTT